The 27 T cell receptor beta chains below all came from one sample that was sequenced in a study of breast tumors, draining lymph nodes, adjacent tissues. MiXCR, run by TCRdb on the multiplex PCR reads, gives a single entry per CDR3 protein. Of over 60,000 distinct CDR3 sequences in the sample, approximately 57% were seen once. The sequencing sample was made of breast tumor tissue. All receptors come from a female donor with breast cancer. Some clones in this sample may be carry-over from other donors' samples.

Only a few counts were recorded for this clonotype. CDR3 nucleotide sequence: TGTGCCAGCAGCCAATACGCCGACAGGGAGGACACTGAAGCTTTCTTT. Encoded protein: CASSQYADREDTEAFF. The J gene is TRBJ1-1, the V gene TRBV4-2; 7 bases agree with TRBD1. The CDR3 covers 16 residues. Looked up from germline, CDR1 is LGHNA and CDR2 is YNFKEQ. Trimming cost V 2 bases and J 3 bases; bases outside gene matches: 9.

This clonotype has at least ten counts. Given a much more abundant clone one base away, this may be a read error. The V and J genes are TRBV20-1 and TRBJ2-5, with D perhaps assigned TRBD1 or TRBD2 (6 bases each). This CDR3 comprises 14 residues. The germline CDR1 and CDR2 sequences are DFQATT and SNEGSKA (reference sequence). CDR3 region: CSARGGAFQATQYF. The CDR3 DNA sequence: TGCAGTGCTAGGGGGGGCGCCTTCCAAGCGACCCAGTACTTC.

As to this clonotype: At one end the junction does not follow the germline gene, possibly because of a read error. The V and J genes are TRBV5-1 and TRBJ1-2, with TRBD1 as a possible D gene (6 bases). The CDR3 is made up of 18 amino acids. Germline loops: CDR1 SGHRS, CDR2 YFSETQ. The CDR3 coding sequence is TGCGCCAGCGGCTTGTCCAACCCACAGGGTGTCTGGGGCTATGGCTACACCTTC. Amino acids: CASGLSNPQGVWGYGYTF.

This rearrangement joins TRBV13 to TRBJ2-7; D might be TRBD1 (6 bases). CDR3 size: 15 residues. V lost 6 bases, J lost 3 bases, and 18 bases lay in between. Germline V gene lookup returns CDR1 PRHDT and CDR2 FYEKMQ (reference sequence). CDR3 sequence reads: CASSRQVGAIYEQYF. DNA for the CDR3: TGTGCCAGCAGTCGACAGGTAGGGGCCATCTACGAGCAGTACTTC.

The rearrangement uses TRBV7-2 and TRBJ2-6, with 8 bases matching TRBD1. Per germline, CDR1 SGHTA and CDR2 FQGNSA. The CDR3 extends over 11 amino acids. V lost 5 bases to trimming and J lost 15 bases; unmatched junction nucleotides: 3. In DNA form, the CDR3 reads TGTGCCAGCAGCCATGGGACAGGCCTGACTTTC. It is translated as CASSHGTGLTF.

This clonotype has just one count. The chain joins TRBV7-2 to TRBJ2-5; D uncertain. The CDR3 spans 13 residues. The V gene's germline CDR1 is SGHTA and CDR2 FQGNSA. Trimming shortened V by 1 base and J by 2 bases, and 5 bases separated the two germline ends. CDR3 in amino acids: CASSLGPQETQYF. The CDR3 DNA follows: TGTGCCAGCAGCTTAGGTCCTCAAGAGACCCAGTACTTC.

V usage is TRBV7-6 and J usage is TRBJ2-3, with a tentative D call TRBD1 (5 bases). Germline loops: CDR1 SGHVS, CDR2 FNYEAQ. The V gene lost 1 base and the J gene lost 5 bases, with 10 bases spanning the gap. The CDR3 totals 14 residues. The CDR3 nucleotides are TGTGCCAGCAGCTTAGGGGCCAGGGTAGATACGCAGTATTTT. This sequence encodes CASSLGARVDTQYF.

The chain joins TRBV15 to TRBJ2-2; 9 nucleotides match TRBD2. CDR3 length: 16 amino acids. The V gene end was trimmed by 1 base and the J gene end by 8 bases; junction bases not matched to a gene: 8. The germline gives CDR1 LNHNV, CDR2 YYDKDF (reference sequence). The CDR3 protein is CATSRGGASGKGELFF. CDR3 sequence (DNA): TGTGCCACCAGCAGAGGAGGGGCTAGCGGGAAAGGGGAGCTGTTTTTT.

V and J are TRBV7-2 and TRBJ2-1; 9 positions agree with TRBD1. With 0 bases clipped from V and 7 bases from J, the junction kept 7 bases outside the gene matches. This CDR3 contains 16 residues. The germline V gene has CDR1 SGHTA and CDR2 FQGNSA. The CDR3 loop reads CASSLAARTGVNEQFF. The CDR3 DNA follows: TGTGCCAGCAGCTTAGCGGCACGGACAGGGGTTAATGAGCAGTTCTTC.

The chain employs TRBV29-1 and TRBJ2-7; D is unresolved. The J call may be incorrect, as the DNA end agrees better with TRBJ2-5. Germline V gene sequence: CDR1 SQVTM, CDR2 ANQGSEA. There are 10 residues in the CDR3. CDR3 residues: CSLGKETQYF. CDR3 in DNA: TGCAGCTTGGGGAAAGAGACCCAGTACTTC.

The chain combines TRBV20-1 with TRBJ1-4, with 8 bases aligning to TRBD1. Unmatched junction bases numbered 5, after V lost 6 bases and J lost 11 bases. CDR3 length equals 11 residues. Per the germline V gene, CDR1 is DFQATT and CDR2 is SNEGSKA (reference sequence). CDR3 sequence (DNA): TGCAGTGCCCCGGACAGGGACAAACTGTTTTTT. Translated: CSAPDRDKLFF.

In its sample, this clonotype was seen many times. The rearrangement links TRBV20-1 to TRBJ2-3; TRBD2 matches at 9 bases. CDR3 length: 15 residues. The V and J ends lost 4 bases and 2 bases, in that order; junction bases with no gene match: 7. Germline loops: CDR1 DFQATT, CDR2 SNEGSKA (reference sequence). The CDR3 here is CSAMTSGEYTDTQYF. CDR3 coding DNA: TGCAGTGCTATGACTAGCGGAGAGTACACAGATACGCAGTATTTT.

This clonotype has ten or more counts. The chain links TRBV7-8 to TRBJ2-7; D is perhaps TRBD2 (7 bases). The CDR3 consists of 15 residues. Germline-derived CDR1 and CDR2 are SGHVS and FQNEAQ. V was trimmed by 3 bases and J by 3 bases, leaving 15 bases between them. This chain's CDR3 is CASSFREGGGYEQYF. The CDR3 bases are TGTGCCAGCAGCTTTAGGGAGGGAGGGGGCTACGAGCAGTACTTC.

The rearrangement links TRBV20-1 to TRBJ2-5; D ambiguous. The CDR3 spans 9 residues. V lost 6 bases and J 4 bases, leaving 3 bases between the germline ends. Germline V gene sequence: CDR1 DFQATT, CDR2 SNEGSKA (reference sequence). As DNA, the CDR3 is TGCAGTGCCCCAGAGACCCAGTACTTC. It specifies CSAPETQYF.

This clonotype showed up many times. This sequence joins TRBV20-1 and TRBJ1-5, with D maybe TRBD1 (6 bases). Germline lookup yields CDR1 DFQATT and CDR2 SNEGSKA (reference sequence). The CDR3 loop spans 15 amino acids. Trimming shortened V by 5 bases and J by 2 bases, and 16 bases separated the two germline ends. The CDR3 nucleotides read TGCAGTGCTCAGGTTGGCGAGGGGGGCAATCAGCCCCAGCATTTT. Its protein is CSAQVGEGGNQPQHF.

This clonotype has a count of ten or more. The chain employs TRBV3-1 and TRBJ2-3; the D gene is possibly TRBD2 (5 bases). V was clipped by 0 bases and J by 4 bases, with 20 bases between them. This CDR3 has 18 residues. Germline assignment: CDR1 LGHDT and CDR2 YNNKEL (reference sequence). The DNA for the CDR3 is TGTGCCAGCAGCCAAGATATCATCCATCTAGCTAGGGCAGATACGCAGTATTTT. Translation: CASSQDIIHLARADTQYF.

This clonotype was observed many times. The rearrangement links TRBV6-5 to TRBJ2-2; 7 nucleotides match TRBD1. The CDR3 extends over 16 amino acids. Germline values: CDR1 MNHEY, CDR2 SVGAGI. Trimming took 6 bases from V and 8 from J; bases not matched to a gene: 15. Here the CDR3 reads CASRARDRVSWGELFF. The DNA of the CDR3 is TGTGCCAGCAGGGCTCGGGACAGAGTTTCATGGGGGGAGCTGTTTTTT.

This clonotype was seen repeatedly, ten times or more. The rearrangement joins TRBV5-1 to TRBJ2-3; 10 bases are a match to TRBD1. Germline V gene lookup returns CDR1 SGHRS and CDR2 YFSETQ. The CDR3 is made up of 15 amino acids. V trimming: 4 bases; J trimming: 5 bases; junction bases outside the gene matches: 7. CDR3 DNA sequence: TGCGCCAGCAGCCCAAAGACAGGGGGCAGAGATACGCAGTATTTT. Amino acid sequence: CASSPKTGGRDTQYF.

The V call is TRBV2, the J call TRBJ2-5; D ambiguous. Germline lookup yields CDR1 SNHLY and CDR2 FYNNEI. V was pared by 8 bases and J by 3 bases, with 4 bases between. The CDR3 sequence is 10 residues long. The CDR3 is CASLKETQYF. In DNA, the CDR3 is TGTGCCAGCCTCAAAGAGACCCAGTACTTC.

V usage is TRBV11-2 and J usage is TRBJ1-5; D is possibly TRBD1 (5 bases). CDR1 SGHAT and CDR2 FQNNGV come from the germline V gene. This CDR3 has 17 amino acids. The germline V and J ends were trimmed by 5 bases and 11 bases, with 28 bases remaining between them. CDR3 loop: CASSPPGQGVGKETQHF. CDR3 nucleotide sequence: TGTGCCAGCAGCCCCCCTGGGCAGGGCGTGGGGAAAGAGACCCAGCATTTT.

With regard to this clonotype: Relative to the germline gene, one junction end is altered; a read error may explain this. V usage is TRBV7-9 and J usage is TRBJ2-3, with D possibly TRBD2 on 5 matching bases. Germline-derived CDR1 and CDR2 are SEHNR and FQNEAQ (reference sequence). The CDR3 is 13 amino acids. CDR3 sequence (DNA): TGTGCCAGCAGCTCGTGGACTCGAGATAGGCAGTATTTT. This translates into CASSSWTRDRQYF.

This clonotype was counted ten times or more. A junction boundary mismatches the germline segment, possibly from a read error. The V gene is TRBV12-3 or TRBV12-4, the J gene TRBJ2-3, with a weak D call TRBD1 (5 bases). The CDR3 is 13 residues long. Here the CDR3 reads CASSLQGTDTQCF. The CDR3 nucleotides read TGTGCCAGCAGTTTACAGGGCACAGATACGCAGTGTTTT.

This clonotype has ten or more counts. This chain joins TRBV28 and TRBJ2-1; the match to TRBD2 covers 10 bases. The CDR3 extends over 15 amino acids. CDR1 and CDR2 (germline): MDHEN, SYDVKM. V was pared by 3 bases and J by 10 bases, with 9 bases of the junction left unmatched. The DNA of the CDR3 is TGTGCCAGCAGTTTCTTGACTAGCGGGTGGAGGGAGCAGTTCTTC. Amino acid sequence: CASSFLTSGWREQFF.

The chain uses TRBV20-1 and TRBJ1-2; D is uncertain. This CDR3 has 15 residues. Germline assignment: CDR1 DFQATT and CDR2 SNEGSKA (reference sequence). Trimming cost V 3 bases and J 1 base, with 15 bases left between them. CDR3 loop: CSASPSSVVNYGYTF. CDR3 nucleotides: TGCAGTGCTAGTCCCTCCTCGGTAGTTAACTATGGCTACACCTTC.

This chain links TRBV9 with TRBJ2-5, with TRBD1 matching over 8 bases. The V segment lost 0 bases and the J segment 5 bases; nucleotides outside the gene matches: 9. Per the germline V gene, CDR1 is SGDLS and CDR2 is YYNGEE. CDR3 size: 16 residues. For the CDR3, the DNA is TGTGCCAGCAGCGTAGCTGCAGGGGGCGCGGGGGAGACCCAGTACTTC. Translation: CASSVAAGGAGETQYF.

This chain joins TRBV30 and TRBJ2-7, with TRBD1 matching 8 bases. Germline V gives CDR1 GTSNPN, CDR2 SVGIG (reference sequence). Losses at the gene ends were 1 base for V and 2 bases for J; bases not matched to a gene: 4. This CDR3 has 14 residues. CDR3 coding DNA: TGTGCCTGGAGTGGGCAGGGGGCAGCCTACGAGCAGTACTTC. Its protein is CAWSGQGAAYEQYF. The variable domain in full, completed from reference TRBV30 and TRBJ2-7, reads SQTIHQWPATLVQPVGSPLSLECTVEGTSNPNLYWYRQAAGRGLQLLFYSVGIGQISSEVPQNLSASRPQDRQFILSSKKLLLSDSGFYLCAWSGQGAAYEQYFGPGTRLTVT.

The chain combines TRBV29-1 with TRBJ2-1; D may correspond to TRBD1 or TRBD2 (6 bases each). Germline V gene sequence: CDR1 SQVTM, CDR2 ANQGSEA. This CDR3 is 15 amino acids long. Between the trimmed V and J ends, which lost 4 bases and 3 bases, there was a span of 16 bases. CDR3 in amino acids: CSVVGAGRSYNEQFF. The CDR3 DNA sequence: TGCAGCGTTGTGGGGGCCGGGAGAAGCTACAATGAGCAGTTCTTC.